Described below is a single T cell receptor beta chain sequence and its context. Its antigen is not identified. The data stem from a study of T cell responses to AZD1222 COVID-19 vaccine. Overall study results and limits: Most donors were white British and more were female, and clonal diversity was possibly underestimated.

The data were produced by immunoSEQ multiplex PCR, yet TCRdb's version contains in-frame clones alone and is incomplete. The sample records 100,000 to 150,000 clones, roughly 87% being singletons. The CDR3 totals 13 residues. Germline CDR1 and CDR2: MDHEN and SYDVKM. V was trimmed by 3 bases and J by 6 bases, leaving 11 bases between them. This specimen consisted of peripheral blood, obtained on day 0 of AZD1222 vaccination. The receptor was isolated from an adult in good health. J is TRBJ2-5 and V is TRBV28, with D perhaps TRBD1 (5 bases). The CDR3 bases are TGTGCCAGCAGTTTCCTGGCAGGGAAGACCCAGTACTTC. Translating it yields CASSFLAGKTQYF. The whole variable domain, filled in from reference TRBV28 and TRBJ2-5, reads DVKVTQSSRYLVKRTGEKVFLECVQDMDHENMFWYRQDPGLGLRLIYFSYDVKMKEKGDIPEGYSVSREKKERFSLILESASTNQTSMYLCASSFLAGKTQYFGPGTRLLVL.